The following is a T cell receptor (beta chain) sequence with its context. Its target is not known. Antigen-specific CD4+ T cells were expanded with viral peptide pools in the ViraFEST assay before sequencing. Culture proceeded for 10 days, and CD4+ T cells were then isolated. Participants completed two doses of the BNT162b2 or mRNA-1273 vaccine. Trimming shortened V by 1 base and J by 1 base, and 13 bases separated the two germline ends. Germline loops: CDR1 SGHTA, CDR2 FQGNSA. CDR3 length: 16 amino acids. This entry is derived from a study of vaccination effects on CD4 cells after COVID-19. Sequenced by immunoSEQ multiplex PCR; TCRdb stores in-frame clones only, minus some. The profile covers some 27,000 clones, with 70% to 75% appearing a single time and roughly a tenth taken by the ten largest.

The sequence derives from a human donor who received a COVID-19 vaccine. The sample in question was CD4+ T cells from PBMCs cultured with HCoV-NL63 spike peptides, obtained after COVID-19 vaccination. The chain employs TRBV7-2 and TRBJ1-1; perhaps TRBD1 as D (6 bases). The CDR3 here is CASSLEGHRANTEAFF. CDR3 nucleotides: TGTGCCAGCAGCTTAGAGGGCCACAGGGCGAACACTGAAGCTTTCTTT.